This T cell receptor (beta chain) was found in a study of T cell repertoires in cytomegalovirus infection. Background on the study: It can be stated that public TCR beta signatures indicated CMV infection as well as a matching HLA type. Study-level points and caveats: The study found HLA-C-restricted CMV-specific TCR beta clonotypes dominating the ex vivo response.

This clonotype has a count of ten or more. Its cognate antigen is unknown. TCRdb independently ran MiXCR on the reads; one entry per CDR3 protein. The table records approximately 140,000 distinct CDR3 sequences, roughly 6% of them present only once. Germline lookup yields CDR1 SGHTA and CDR2 FQGNSA. The CDR3 is 14 residues long. V lost 8 bases to trimming and J lost 2 bases, with 16 bases between them. The chain employs TRBV7-2 and TRBJ2-7; possible D gene TRBD1, 6 bases. This clonotype was obtained from a human donor in good health (CMV status not recorded). Some clones in this sample may be carry-over from other donors' samples. Sequencing input: PBMCs. The CDR3 region has the DNA TGTGCCAGCGGCCCTCGACAGGTACCCTACGAGCAGTACTTC. Translation gives CASGPRQVPYEQYF.